These T cell receptor beta chains were read from a single sample in a study of PD-L1 blockade in urothelial cancer. Assay: immunoSEQ multiplex PCR; the TCRdb copy retains only in-frame clones and omits some. The table lists about 32,000 clones, just over 35% of them singletons, with around 9% in the top ten. This specimen consisted of tumor tissue, obtained before atezolizumab (anti-PD-L1) treatment. Source of these receptors: a man aged 55 to 70 with urothelial cancer. CDR3s include the opening cysteine and the closing phenylalanine or tryptophan. D genes are given only for firm matches. Rows give clone size only sometimes, using once, few, many, or a class for an expanded clone.

J | V | size | D | DNA | CDR3
TRBJ2-1 | TRBV5-1 | . | TRBD2 | TGCGCCAGCAGCTTGAGCGGGAGGGCCGATGACAATGAGCAGTTCTTC | CASSLSGRADDNEQFF
TRBJ1-5 | TRBV2 | . | . | TGTGCCAGCAGCGTCGGAAGGGAGCCCCAGCATTTT | CASSVGREPQHF
TRBJ2-1 | TRBV11-3 | many | . | TGTGCCAGCAGCTTGCGACTGGACAGAGCAACCTACAATGAGCAGTTCTTC | CASSLRLDRATYNEQFF
TRBJ1-5 | TRBV6-8 | few | TRBD1 | TGTGCCAGCAGCCCGGCGATAGCCTCCGGGACAGAAAAGCCCCAGCATTTT | CASSPAIASGTEKPQHF
TRBJ1-5 | TRBV5-1 | . | TRBD1 | TGCGCCAGCAGCTCCGGACAGGGGGCGTTTCCGCCCCAGCATTTT | CASSSGQGAFPPQHF
TRBJ1-4 | TRBV6-8 | . | . | TGTGCCAGCAGTTACGCCCCTACCGGGACCAGCAATGAAAAACTGTTTTTT | CASSYAPTGTSNEKLFF
TRBJ2-7 | TRBV28 | . | . | TGTGCCAGCAGACCCCAGGGTGCTCGATACGAGCAGTACTTC | CASRPQGARYEQYF
TRBJ1-6 | TRBV30 | few | TRBD1 | TGTGCCTGGACAGGGGGAACTTCGAATTCACCCCTCCACTTT | CAWTGGTSNSPLHF
TRBJ2-7 | TRBV6-8 | few | . | TGTGCCAGCAGCCCCGGGACGGGTGTACGAGAGCAGTACTTC | CASSPGTGVREQYF
TRBJ1-2 | TRBV28 | . | . | TGTGCCACCGTCCCAGGGGTCAATGGCTACACCTTC | CATVPGVNGYTF
TRBJ2-1 | TRBV11-3 | many | . | TGTGCCAGCAGCCCGCAGGAGCGCCCGCCCTACAATGAGCAGTTCTTC | CASSPQERPPYNEQFF
TRBJ2-1 | TRBV18 | . | . | TGTGCCAGCTCACCACAGGTCACCCTCTACAATGAGCAGTTCTTC | CASSPQVTLYNEQFF
TRBJ1-1 | TRBV18 | . | TRBD1 | TGTGCCAGCTCACCACTTGACAGGGGCCCCTTGGGCACTGAAGCTTTCTTT | CASSPLDRGPLGTEAFF
TRBJ2-6 | TRBV7-6 | few | TRBD1 | TGTGCCAGCAGAAATACAGGGGCTGGGGCCAACGTCCTGACTTTC | CASRNTGAGANVLTF
TRBJ2-2 | TRBV6-7 | few | . | TGTGCCAGCAGTTACAGGCCGGGGTGGCTGACCGGGGAGCTGTTTTTT | CASSYRPGWLTGELFF
TRBJ2-7 | TRBV6-8 | medium-sized | . | TGTGCCAGCCGGAGGGGATGGGCCATTGGTGAGCAGTACTTC | CASRRGWAIGEQYF
TRBJ2-5 | TRBV30 | . | . | TGTGCCTGGAGTAACGGGGGGCTAGACCAAGAGACCCAGTACTTC | CAWSNGGLDQETQYF
TRBJ2-1 | TRBV29-1 | . | TRBD2 | TGCAGCGTTCCAAATAGCGGGAGAGGGGACAATGAGCAGTTCTTC | CSVPNSGRGDNEQFF
TRBJ2-2 | TRBV5-1 | few | TRBD1 | TGCGCCAGCAGTGCCGGGACAGGGGCTTACGGGGAGCTGTTTTTT | CASSAGTGAYGELFF
TRBJ1-2 | TRBV11-3 | many | TRBD1 | TGTGCCAGCAGCCTGACAGGGTCCTTTACGGATGGCTACACCTTC | CASSLTGSFTDGYTF
TRBJ1-4 | TRBV6-8 | medium-sized | TRBD1 | TGTGCCAGCAGTGGAGACAGGGGGCTGTATGAAAAACTGTTTTTT | CASSGDRGLYEKLFF
TRBJ2-7 | TRBV28 | few | . | TGTGCCAGCAGTTTTGTCCTTTTCGGGACCCATTACGAGCAGTACTTC | CASSFVLFGTHYEQYF
TRBJ2-3 | TRBV18 | . | . | TGTGCCAGCTCACCAACGTGGGGACTTAGCACAGATACGCAGTATTTT | CASSPTWGLSTDTQYF
TRBJ2-7 | TRBV6-8 | many | . | TGTGCCAGCAGAGTCGACAGGCCCAATTCCTACGAGCAGTACTTC | CASRVDRPNSYEQYF
TRBJ2-7 | TRBV11-3 | many | TRBD1 | TGTGCCAGCAGCGAAGGGACAGGGTCCGGATACGAGCAGTACTTC | CASSEGTGSGYEQYF
TRBJ1-2 | TRBV25-1 | few | . | TGTGCCAACAGTGAAGAACACGGCGAGGGCTACACCTTC | CANSEEHGEGYTF
TRBJ1-5 | TRBV6-7 | few | . | TGTGCCAGCGAACAGGACGGTGTTGGGAATCAGCCCCAGCATTTT | CASEQDGVGNQPQHF
TRBJ1-2 | TRBV18 | . | . | TGTGCCAGCTCATCCCGACAGTCCCAGGATGGCTACACCTTC | CASSSRQSQDGYTF
TRBJ2-3 | TRBV11-3 | few | TRBD1 | TGTGCCAGCAGCCAAGTTTTAGGACAGGTGATCACAGATACGCAGTATTTT | CASSQVLGQVITDTQYF
TRBJ1-1 | TRBV1 | . | . | TGCGCCAGCAGCCAACCCGGGGGCGGCACTGAAGCTTTCTTT | CASSQPGGGTEAFF
TRBJ1-6 | TRBV11-3 | many | . | TGTGCCAGCAGCTTAAATTCGAGGGCTTTACCCCTCCACTTT | CASSLNSRALPLHF
TRBJ1-2 | TRBV28 | many | . | TGTGCCAGCAGTCTACCAGGGGAGCGGGACACCTTC | CASSLPGERDTF
TRBJ1-1 | TRBV18 | . | TRBD1 | TGTGCCAGCTCAAGACAGGGGGCGTGGAACACTGAAGCTTTCTTT | CASSRQGAWNTEAFF
TRBJ2-1 | TRBV30 | . | . | TGTGCCTGGAGTGGCACCAACCCGTACAATGAGCAGTTCTTC | CAWSGTNPYNEQFF
TRBJ2-7 | TRBV15 | . | TRBD1 | TGTGCCACCAGCAGAGATATCGGGACAGGGGCCTACGAGCAGTACTTC | CATSRDIGTGAYEQYF
TRBJ1-2 | TRBV18 | . | . | TGTGCCAGCTCACCAGAGATTCCGGCAACGACCGGCTATGGCTACACCTTC | CASSPEIPATTGYGYTF
TRBJ1-3 | TRBV30 | . | . | TGTGCTAGTTTTGGATCTGGAAACACCATATATTTT | CASFGSGNTIYF
TRBJ1-4 | TRBV19 | . | . | TGTGCCAGTAGTCAGCAACAGGGACCGAATGAAAAACTGTTTTTT | CASSQQQGPNEKLFF
TRBJ2-3 | TRBV9 | . | TRBD1 | TGTGCCAGCAGCGGGACAGGGGGGACAGATACGCAGTATTTT | CASSGTGGTDTQYF
TRBJ1-2 | TRBV28 | . | . | TGTGCCAGCAGTCCCGCTGGGGGTGGCTATGGCTACACCTTC | CASSPAGGGYGYTF
TRBJ1-4 | TRBV4-1 | . | . | TGCGCCAGCAGCCAAGGGGGGGCTAATGAAAAACTGTTTTTT | CASSQGGANEKLFF
TRBJ2-1 | TRBV28 | . | . | TGTGCCAGCAGTTTTTGGCTCGCTGAGCAGTTCTTC | CASSFWLAEQFF
TRBJ1-2 | TRBV28 | . | . | TGTGCCAGCAGATTGGGGGACTATGGCTACACCTTC | CASRLGDYGYTF
TRBJ2-7 | TRBV7-5 | few | . | TGTGCCAGCAGCTTGTTTCTAGTCGGCGGAGAGCAGTACTTC | CASSLFLVGGEQYF
TRBJ2-2 | TRBV6-8 | . | TRBD2 | TGTGCCAGCAGTTCCCCGGGGGGAGGACCGAACACCGGGGAGCTGTTTTTT | CASSSPGGGPNTGELFF
TRBJ2-3 | TRBV9 | few | TRBD2 | TGTGCCAGCAGAATGACTAGCGGGGGGTTCACAGATACGCAGTATTTT | CASRMTSGGFTDTQYF
TRBJ2-3 | TRBV25-1 | once | TRBD2 | TGTGCCAGCAGTCGCCGCGGGAGCGGGGTACGGGATACGCAGTATTTT | CASSRRGSGVRDTQYF
TRBJ2-3 | TRBV30 | medium-sized | TRBD1 | TGTGCCTGGAGCCCCGGGACAGGGAACGCAGATACGCAGTATTTT | CAWSPGTGNADTQYF
TRBJ1-1 | TRBV30 | . | . | TGTGCCTGGAGTGTAGGAATCGGCACTGAAGCTTTCTTT | CAWSVGIGTEAFF
TRBJ2-7 | TRBV5-1 | once | TRBD2 | TGCGCCAGCAGCTTGACAGCGGGATCCTACGAGCAGTACTTC | CASSLTAGSYEQYF
TRBJ2-1 | TRBV11-1 | few | TRBD1 | TGTGCCAGCATCCAGCGAGGGGGCAGGTACAATGAGCAGTTCTTC | CASIQRGGRYNEQFF
TRBJ2-7 | TRBV30 | many | TRBD1 | TGTGCCTGGAGGCCTAAGTCGGGACAGGGCGACTACGAGCAGTACTTC | CAWRPKSGQGDYEQYF
TRBJ1-1 | TRBV5-1 | few | TRBD1 | TGCGCCAGCAGACCTACAGGGGGGAACACTGAAGCTTTCTTT | CASRPTGGNTEAFF
TRBJ2-2 | TRBV5-1 | . | . | TGCGCCAGCAGCCACGAACATCGAACCGGGGAGCTGTTTTTT | CASSHEHRTGELFF
TRBJ2-1 | TRBV29-1 | . | TRBD2 | TGCAGCGTAAGGACTAGCGGGAGTTCCTACAATGAGCAGTTCTTC | CSVRTSGSSYNEQFF